The following is a TCR beta chain sequence with its context. Its binding antigen is unknown. No base qualities exist here, and no much larger clone lies one base off it. The CDR3 covers 16 residues, taking in both the cysteine and the phenylalanine. Solely the CDR3 DNA is kept, with 48 bases framed from the first base. Trimming leaves V shorter by 5 bases and J shorter by 3 bases, with the junction holding 12 bases beyond the gene matches. CDR1 and CDR2 are read off the germline V gene (reference sequence) as SEHNR and FQNEAQ. The data were taken from a study of blood T cell repertoires in COVID-19 (dated by TCRdb to the early 2020s). About the study as a whole: Collaborator samples came from the United States, Italy and Spain and covered acute and convalescent phases of COVID-19. The material from the prospective study consisted of cDNA or gDNA derived from T cells, B-cell-depleted T cells, or PBMCs. The dataset comprised deeply sampled blood TCRbeta repertoires from subjects exposed to, actively infected with, or recovered from COVID-19. A freely available public database, intended as a resource for researchers studying the immune response to SARS-CoV-2, is where the repertoires were released. Samples were obtained from the ongoing ImmuneRACE study (first 160 participants) and from about 1,300 subjects provided by 6 global collaborators. The sample metadata nearly always contained a de-identified subject ID, COVID-19 status, age in years and sex. HLA class I and class II types, where available, came from metadata supplied by the sample provider rather than from assay-based typing. Results and caveats for the whole study, not just this receptor: The amount of clinical and demographic metadata varied by source and participant and was provided uncurated.

Another Seattle source contributed samples from volunteer blood donors who had recovered from COVID-19. The collaborating institutions used their own protocols to collect whole blood in K2EDTA tubes. For TCRbeta analysis, collaborator samples were shipped as frozen whole blood, as isolated PBMCs, or as DNA extracted from either sample type. TCRbeta CDR3 regions were amplified from genomic DNA by means of the immunoSEQ Assay, a bias-controlled multiplex PCR. In the authors' own workflow: Within the assay, amplification of reference gene primers was used to estimate how many nucleated cells each sample contained. To quantify the absolute abundance of each unique TCRbeta CDR3 rearrangement, sequence reads were collapsed and filtered. For each sample, productive Simpson clonality was calculated as the square root of Simpson's diversity index over productive rearrangements. The immuneACCESS repertoire file appears here via TCRdb, limited to in-frame rearrangements. These files lack a portion of the clones; in checked studies, under half of the deficit traces to unresolved V genes, and the cause of the others is not known. V, J and clone size derive from that table, while D and trimming were established from the DNA sequence. The sample contains 200,000 to 250,000 clones, approximately 86% of them found a single time. Roughly 3% of the sample is taken by the ten largest.

This sequence uses TRBV7-9 and TRBJ1-1; 7 bases in the middle match TRBD1. This TCR was sampled from a woman aged 25 to 45 who had recovered from COVID-19. The sequencing sample was made of peripheral blood. The CDR3 region reads CASSRAAGGTDTEAFF. The nucleotide sequence is given as TGTGCCAGCAGCCGGGCTGCAGGGGGTACGGACACTGAAGCTTTCTTT.